A selection of T cell receptor beta chains follows, all from one sample in a study of T cell changes during pregnancy in multiple sclerosis. Produced via immunoSEQ multiplex PCR; TCRdb's table is partial and in-frame only. The table lists 65,000 to 85,000 clones, over 85% of them singletons. The specimen was CD4+ T cells from peripheral blood mononuclear cells, collected after pregnancy. The receptors derive from a female donor with multiple sclerosis, enrolled in a pregnancy study. The CDR3 runs from the conserved cysteine through the conserved F or W. The D gene is left open where the match is weak. Clone size is shown for a subset of rows, as once, few, many or a class of expanded clone.

d_gene,abundance,j_gene,len,v_gene,CDR3aa,CDR3nt
-,-,TRBJ2-5,15,TRBV7-9,CASSLRQALQETQYF,TGTGCCAGCAGCTTAAGACAGGCCCTCCAAGAGACCCAGTACTTC
TRBD1,-,TRBJ2-2,15,TRBV27,CASRPGTVNTGELFF,TGTGCCAGCAGACCCGGGACAGTGAACACCGGGGAGCTGTTTTTT
-,once,TRBJ1-2,14,TRBV7-2,CASSLFEGQYGYTF,TGTGCCAGCAGCTTATTTGAGGGTCAGTATGGCTACACCTTC
TRBD2,-,TRBJ2-5,14,TRBV29-1,CSATGTSAQETQYF,TGCAGCGCAACTGGGACTAGCGCCCAAGAGACCCAGTACTTC
TRBD1,-,TRBJ2-1,16,TRBV5-1,CASSFGQGGTYNEQFF,TGCGCCAGCAGCTTTGGACAGGGGGGGACCTACAATGAGCAGTTCTTC
TRBD2,-,TRBJ2-1,14,TRBV28,CASSLSGGRDEQFF,TGTGCCAGCAGTTTATCGGGAGGGCGGGATGAGCAGTTCTTC
TRBD2,-,TRBJ2-1,18,TRBV27,CASSYGLAGPSSYNEQFF,TGTGCCAGCAGCTACGGACTAGCGGGACCGAGCTCCTACAATGAGCAGTTCTTC
-,-,TRBJ1-2,16,TRBV28,CASTVGRGTILYGYTF,TGTGCCAGCACCGTAGGAAGGGGGACGATTCTATATGGCTACACCTTC
-,-,TRBJ2-7,15,TRBV9,CASSVGARPLYEQYF,TGTGCCAGCAGCGTAGGAGCGCGCCCACTCTACGAGCAGTACTTC
TRBD1,-,TRBJ2-7,14,TRBV6-5,CASGRDRGDYEQYF,TGTGCCAGCGGGCGGGACAGGGGGGACTACGAGCAGTACTTC
-,-,TRBJ1-4,14,TRBV5-1,CASRVEAMGGKLFF,TGCGCCAGCAGAGTAGAAGCCATGGGAGGAAAACTGTTTTTT
-,-,TRBJ2-5,14,TRBV15,CATSRAGSGETQYF,TGTGCCACCAGCAGAGCAGGAAGTGGGGAGACCCAGTACTTC